These 29 T cell receptor beta chains were all obtained from the same sample, sequenced in a study of blood T cells in healthy people across ages. Through a sample-barcoded 5' primer and a J-beta primer mix, a second PCR was run for 7 to 11 cycles. MiXCR, applied by TCRdb to the 5' RACE reads, yields one record per CDR3 protein. Altogether more than 450,000 distinct CDR3 sequences are present, about 27% being singletons, with the ten largest covering over 3.5%. The data also belong to a second study, concerning T cells of mothers and their children.

Specimen: blood. The receptors shown here come from a boy aged 2 to 9 in good health.

The chain employs TRBV5-6 and TRBJ1-1; D unclear. V was shortened by 4 bases and J by 5 bases, with 24 bases between the two germline ends. The CDR3 spans 17 residues. From germline, CDR1 is SGHDT and CDR2 YYEEEE. The CDR3: CASSPDLKGLEDTEAFF. In nucleotides, the CDR3 is TGTGCCAGCAGCCCGGACTTGAAGGGCTTGGAAGATACTGAAGCTTTCTTT.

In this sample, this clonotype turned up once. The chain links TRBV2 to TRBJ2-1; the match to TRBD1 covers 9 bases. Germline-derived CDR1 and CDR2 are SNHLY and FYNNEI. The CDR3 has 16 residues. V shed 3 bases, J shed 4 bases, and the junction held 7 bases outside the gene matches. The CDR3 DNA sequence: TGTGCCAGCAGTGATGCCGGGACAGGGACTTACAATGAGCAGTTCTTC. Protein sequence: CASSDAGTGTYNEQFF.

This chain connects TRBV5-6 to TRBJ1-2; weak D call: TRBD1 (6 bases). This CDR3 is 18 amino acids long. The germline V gene encodes CDR1 SGHDT and CDR2 YYEEEE. Trimming left V 1 base short and J 7 bases short, with 26 bases between. The CDR3 sequence: CASSLHSGQPPVYFGYTF. The CDR3 bases are TGTGCCAGCAGCTTGCATAGTGGACAGCCTCCCGTATATTTTGGCTACACCTTC.

This clonotype came up a few times. This chain links TRBV4-3 with TRBJ2-3; D is undetermined. The V and J ends lost 0 bases and 2 bases respectively, with 9 bases between them. CDR3 size: 15 residues. CDR1 is LGHNA, CDR2 YSLEER, per germline. In DNA form, the CDR3 reads TGCGCCAGCAGCCAAGAAATCTATTTCACAGATACGCAGTATTTT. Translation gives CASSQEIYFTDTQYF.

The table lists this clonotype with many counts. J is TRBJ2-5 and V is TRBV5-1; 10 positions match TRBD2. This CDR3 is built from 16 residues. Trimming cost V 2 bases and J 3 bases; bases outside gene matches: 7. Looked up from germline, CDR1 is SGHRS and CDR2 is YFSETQ. In DNA form, the CDR3 reads TGCGCCAGCAGCTTATTCGGGACTAGCGTTGAAGAGACCCAGTACTTC. The encoded protein is CASSLFGTSVEETQYF.

This clonotype was seen only a few times. The chain recombines TRBV27 with TRBJ2-7, with D possibly being TRBD1 or TRBD2 (5 bases each). This CDR3 has 16 residues. CDR1 is MNHEY, CDR2 SMNVEV, per germline (reference sequence). The V gene lost 2 bases and the J gene lost 3 bases, with 17 bases spanning the gap. The DNA of the CDR3 is TGTGCCAGCAGTTTAGGCGAACGGGACGGGTACTACGAGCAGTACTTC. Protein product: CASSLGERDGYYEQYF.

This clonotype was picked up a small number of times. CDR3 coding DNA: TGTGCCAGCAGCCCACGTGGGACAGGGTTTGAGACCCAGTACTTC. It is translated as CASSPRGTGFETQYF. The gene calls are TRBV11-2 and TRBJ2-5; 9 nucleotides line up with TRBD1. Germline V CDR1 and CDR2: SGHAT, FQNNGV. V gave up 5 bases and J gave up 5 bases; unmatched junction bases: 9. The CDR3 loop spans 15 amino acids.

This clonotype has a handful of counts. The V gene is TRBV20-1, the J gene TRBJ1-2; no firm D call. This CDR3 is built from 13 residues. Germline V gene sequence: CDR1 DFQATT, CDR2 SNEGSKA (reference sequence). The ends were cut back, 6 bases at V and 4 bases at J, with 15 bases in the middle. The CDR3 nucleotides read TGCAGTGCCGCCCGGGGTAGGAGCTATGGCTACACCTTC. It specifies CSAARGRSYGYTF.

The V call is TRBV12-3 or TRBV12-4, the J call TRBJ2-5, with D uncertain. The CDR3 extends over 16 amino acids. V lost 7 bases to trimming and J lost 7 bases, with 25 bases between them. The CDR3 DNA is TGTGCCAGCACCTCCCCGACTCGGTCCGGCCTTGGGACCCAGTACTTC. This gives the protein CASTSPTRSGLGTQYF.

The chain uses TRBV11-2 and TRBJ1-2; maybe TRBD1 (6 bases). Germline CDR1 reads SGHAT; CDR2 reads FQNNGV. The CDR3 consists of 15 residues. Trimming pared 4 bases from V and 4 bases from J, leaving 16 bases between. The CDR3 region is CASSSGMGGIYGYTF. The CDR3 bases are TGTGCCAGCAGCTCCGGTATGGGGGGCATCTATGGCTACACCTTC.

The chain employs TRBV7-2 and TRBJ2-5; D may be TRBD1 or TRBD2 (5 bases each). The J call may be faulty, since TRBJ2-7 better matches the DNA end. CDR1 is SGHTA, CDR2 FQGNSA, per germline. The CDR3 spans 14 residues. The CDR3 DNA follows: TGTGCCAGCAGCTTAGAGAGGGGATCCTACGAGCAGTACTTC. Its translation is CASSLERGSYEQYF.

Ten or more counts support this clonotype. This chain connects TRBV28 to TRBJ1-2; 9 nucleotides line up with TRBD1. J was trimmed by 8 bases and V by 6 bases; bases with no gene match: 10. This CDR3 spans 14 amino acids. Germline V gene data show CDR1 as MDHEN and CDR2 as SYDVKM. CDR3 residues: CASRGTGGAWGYTF. The CDR3 DNA reads as TGTGCCAGCAGGGGAACAGGGGGCGCGTGGGGCTACACCTTC.

This rearrangement joins TRBV21-1 to TRBJ1-4. TRBV21-1 corresponds to a pseudogene. This CDR3 contains 10 residues. CDR3 region: CASNLEKLFF. The CDR3 DNA sequence: TGTGCCAGCAATCTTGAAAAACTGTTTTTT.

The gene calls are TRBV7-6 and TRBJ1-5, with no clear D. The CDR3 has 14 amino acids. The germline V gene has CDR1 SGHVS and CDR2 FNYEAQ. Between the trimmed V and J ends, which lost 0 bases and 6 bases, there was a span of 9 bases. The CDR3: CASSLARGTQPQHF. CDR3 coding DNA: TGTGCCAGCAGCTTAGCTCGGGGAACTCAGCCCCAGCATTTT.

As DNA, the CDR3 is TGTGCCAGCAGCTTGGGGGTTGGAGGGTTCGAGCAGTACTTC. Its protein product is CASSLGVGGFEQYF. The chain recombines TRBV5-5 with TRBJ2-7; tentatively, D is TRBD2 (6 bases). The CDR3 spans 14 residues. V lost 0 bases, J lost 6 bases, and 13 bases lay in between. The germline V gene encodes CDR1 SGHKS and CDR2 YYEKEE (reference sequence).

The chain couples TRBV11-2 to TRBJ2-5, with 8 bases aligning to TRBD2. The J call is in doubt because the DNA end fits TRBJ2-1 better. Germline V gives CDR1 SGHAT, CDR2 FQNNGV. This CDR3 has 15 residues. This chain's CDR3 is CASSKPSGPYNEQFF. CDR3 coding DNA: TGTGCCAGCAGCAAACCTAGCGGGCCATACAATGAGCAGTTCTTC.

This chain links TRBV16 with TRBJ1-3; D ambiguous. Germline V gene lookup returns CDR1 KGHSY and CDR2 FQNENV. CDR3 length equals 15 residues. Trimming took off 0 bases at V and 0 bases at J, with 6 bases between the two ends. CDR3 nucleotide sequence: TGTGCCAGCAGCCAATCCTGGGGCTCTGGAAACACCATATATTTT. It specifies CASSQSWGSGNTIYF.

This sequence joins TRBV2 and TRBJ2-1, with 8 bases that match TRBD2. Germline V gives CDR1 SNHLY, CDR2 FYNNEI. The CDR3 has 14 residues. V was clipped by 2 bases and J by 7 bases; unmatched bases: 4. CDR3 bases: TGTGCCAGCAGTGAACAGCGGGAGAATAATGAGCAGTTCTTC. Amino acids: CASSEQRENNEQFF.

The gene calls are TRBV20-1 and TRBJ2-7, with TRBD2 identical over 9 bases. Losses at the gene ends were 6 bases for V and 9 bases for J; bases not matched to a gene: 12. CDR3 size: 13 residues. CDR1 and CDR2 (germline): DFQATT, SNEGSKA (reference sequence). Here the CDR3 DNA reads TGCAGTGCACCTCGGAGCGGGGGGTTGGGGCAGTACTTC. It encodes CSAPRSGGLGQYF.

The chain carries TRBV27 and TRBJ1-1; no definite D call. V lost 4 bases, J lost 1 base, and 19 bases lay in between. The CDR3 is made up of 17 amino acids. Germline V gives CDR1 MNHEY, CDR2 SMNVEV (reference sequence). CDR3 loop: CASSSRQTHYKNTEAFF. Here the CDR3 DNA reads TGTGCCAGCAGTTCGCGGCAGACCCACTACAAGAACACTGAAGCTTTCTTT.

The gene calls are TRBV27 and TRBJ2-3; a weak D match, TRBD2 (5 bases). The germline V and J ends were trimmed by 3 bases and 6 bases, with 19 bases remaining between them. From germline, CDR1 is MNHEY and CDR2 SMNVEV (reference sequence). The CDR3 is 16 amino acids. DNA for the CDR3: TGTGCCAGCAGTTTTTTGAGGGTGGCAGGCATGGATACGCAGTATTTT. It encodes CASSFLRVAGMDTQYF.

This clonotype was counted between two and nine times. The chain joins TRBV7-9 to TRBJ2-3, with 10 bases matching TRBD1. Germline loops: CDR1 SEHNR, CDR2 FQNEAQ (reference sequence). J lost 1 base, V lost 5 bases, and 6 bases had no gene match. CDR3 length equals 16 residues. The CDR3 here is CASSPMGQGRTDTQYF. The DNA of the CDR3 is TGTGCCAGCAGCCCGATGGGACAGGGGCGCACAGATACGCAGTATTTT.

This clonotype occurred a few times. J is TRBJ2-7 and V is TRBV20-1, with D hard to call. Trimming stripped 0 bases from V and 3 bases from J, with 15 bases between. CDR1 and CDR2 from the germline V gene are DFQATT and SNEGSKA (reference sequence). The CDR3 loop spans 15 amino acids. CDR3 in amino acids: CSARDPRRTDYEQYF. In DNA form, the CDR3 reads TGCAGTGCTAGAGACCCCCGACGGACGGACTACGAGCAGTACTTC.

V usage is TRBV20-1 and J usage is TRBJ1-4, with TRBD1 matching 7 bases. Germline loops: CDR1 DFQATT, CDR2 SNEGSKA (reference sequence). V trimming: 5 bases; J trimming: 0 bases; junction bases outside the gene matches: 6. The CDR3 runs to 15 residues. CDR3 nucleotide sequence: TGCAGTGCTGGGCGACAGGGATCAACTAATGAAAAACTGTTTTTT. Translation gives CSAGRQGSTNEKLFF.

V is TRBV7-9 and J is TRBJ2-7, with 10 bases matching TRBD2. Per the germline V gene, CDR1 is SEHNR and CDR2 is FQNEAQ (reference sequence). The CDR3 contains 16 residues. The V and J ends lost 4 bases and 0 bases, in that order; junction bases with no gene match: 6. CDR3 DNA sequence: TGTGCCAGCAGCTCAACTAGCGGGACAAGCTCCTACGAGCAGTACTTC. It yields the protein CASSSTSGTSSYEQYF.

This clonotype showed up just a few times. This chain joins TRBV29-1 and TRBJ2-1; D uncertain. The germline V gene has CDR1 SQVTM and CDR2 ANQGSEA. This CDR3 region has 13 residues. V gave up 5 bases and J gave up 1 base, with 9 bases separating them. The CDR3 nucleotides read TGCAGCGTTCTAGTCGGGTCCTACAATGAGCAGTTCTTC. Translating it yields CSVLVGSYNEQFF.

This rearrangement joins TRBV29-1 to TRBJ1-1; D not certain. Between the trimmed V and J ends, which lost 4 bases and 0 bases, there was a span of 15 bases. The length of the CDR3 is 15 residues. From germline, CDR1 is SQVTM and CDR2 ANQGSEA. The CDR3 here is CSVGKGGTLNTEAFF. For the CDR3, the DNA is TGCAGCGTTGGTAAAGGAGGCACCTTGAACACTGAAGCTTTCTTT.

This clonotype was recorded a few times. The CDR3 reads CSARGGMNTEAFF. Written as DNA, the CDR3 is TGCAGCGCCAGGGGGGGAATGAACACTGAAGCTTTCTTT. This chain connects TRBV29-1 to TRBJ1-1; 7 bases match TRBD1. Trimming at V came to 7 bases and at J to 0 bases, leaving 5 bases not matched to a gene. The CDR3 sequence is 13 residues long. CDR1 and CDR2 from the germline V gene are SQVTM and ANQGSEA.

This clonotype occurred a few times. This chain links TRBV7-9 with TRBJ1-1; D is possibly TRBD1 (5 bases). Germline V gene data show CDR1 as SEHNR and CDR2 as FQNEAQ (reference sequence). Trimming left V 11 bases short and J 6 bases short, with 16 bases between. CDR3 length: 12 amino acids. The chain's CDR3 is CAPDSMRAEAFF. The CDR3 region has the DNA TGTGCCCCCGACAGTATGAGAGCTGAAGCTTTCTTT.